Presented here are 16 T cell receptor beta chains from one specimen sequenced in a study of blood T cell repertoires in COVID-19 (dated by TCRdb to the early 2020s). The library was prepared using the immunoSEQ multiplex PCR assay. TCRdb provides this immuneACCESS table in a form limited to in-frame rearrangements. Some clones are lacking; in checked studies, under half of them reflect an unresolved V gene, and why the rest are absent is not known. In this sample the table shows about 55,000 clones, just under 90% of which occur a single time. The top ten clonotypes cover approximately 1.3% of the sample. Sequencing used peripheral blood. The source of these receptors is a man aged 55 to 70 with acute or convalescent COVID-19.

The V gene is TRBV9, the J gene TRBJ1-4; 8 bases fit TRBD1. CDR3 size: 16 residues. Per the germline V gene, CDR1 is SGDLS and CDR2 is YYNGEE. Trimming removed 4 bases from V and 0 bases from J; junction bases left unmatched: 5. The CDR3 reads CASSPGQGPTNEKLFF. CDR3 sequence (DNA): TGTGCCAGCAGCCCTGGACAGGGACCAACTAATGAAAAACTGTTTTTT.

V gene TRBV28 combines with J gene TRBJ2-3; TRBD2 agrees at 10 bases. The CDR3 is 15 residues long. CDR1 MDHEN and CDR2 SYDVKM come from the germline V gene. V shed 5 bases and J 5 bases; nucleotides not matched to a gene: 7. In DNA, the CDR3 is TGTGCCAGCAGTACTCTAGCGGGAGCTAAAGATACGCAGTATTTT. It encodes CASSTLAGAKDTQYF.

Points on this clone: The sample has other DNA sequences that encode this CDR3 too. This sequence joins TRBV29-1 and TRBJ1-2; 8 nucleotides match TRBD1. Germline assignment: CDR1 SQVTM and CDR2 ANQGSEA. The CDR3 covers 12 residues. The V and J ends lost 4 bases and 3 bases, in that order; junction bases with no gene match: 1. The CDR3 sequence is CSVAQGDYGYTF. As DNA, the CDR3 is TGCAGCGTTGCACAGGGGGACTATGGCTACACCTTC.

The chain carries TRBV25-1 and TRBJ1-4, with D hard to call. Per germline, CDR1 MGHDK and CDR2 SYGVNS. The CDR3 runs to 15 residues. Trimming shortened V by 5 bases and J by 0 bases, and 10 bases separated the two germline ends. The CDR3 DNA reads as TGTGCCAGCAGTCCCCGAGTTGCAACTAATGAAAAACTGTTTTTT. It translates to CASSPRVATNEKLFF.

CDR3 in DNA: TGTGCCAGCAGTCCTTCGGACTTAAGCACAGATACGCAGTATTTT. Residues: CASSPSDLSTDTQYF. This chain uses TRBV3-1 (or the pseudogene TRBV3-2) with TRBJ2-3; D perhaps matches TRBD2 (5 bases). The germline V gene encodes CDR1 LGHDT and CDR2 YNNKEL (reference sequence). With 6 bases removed from V and 0 bases from J, the gap between germline ends came to 13 bases. This CDR3 is 15 amino acids long.

V gene TRBV29-1 combines with J gene TRBJ2-7; 9 nucleotides line up with TRBD1. This CDR3 is 14 amino acids long. The V and J ends lost 7 bases and 4 bases, in that order; junction bases with no gene match: 11. The germline CDR1 and CDR2 sequences are SQVTM and ANQGSEA. CDR3 region: CSGTPGTGNYEQYF. CDR3 nucleotide sequence: TGCAGCGGCACTCCCGGGACAGGGAATTACGAGCAGTACTTC.

The chain employs TRBV6-5 and TRBJ2-3, with 10 bases identical to TRBD2. The CDR3 sequence is 15 residues long. Germline CDR1 is MNHEY and CDR2 is SVGAGI. The V and J ends lost 2 bases and 5 bases, in that order; junction bases with no gene match: 4. The CDR3 loop reads CASSYELAGVDTQYF. The CDR3 bases are TGTGCCAGCAGTTACGAGCTAGCGGGAGTAGATACGCAGTATTTT.

CDR3 sequence: CASSRDTDTQYF. For the CDR3, the DNA is TGTGCCAGCAGCCGCGACACAGATACGCAGTATTTT. This chain uses TRBV27 with TRBJ2-3; D is ambiguous. The CDR3 has 12 residues. The germline V and J ends were trimmed by 6 bases and 2 bases, with 6 bases remaining between them. CDR1 and CDR2 (germline): MNHEY, SMNVEV (reference sequence).

This clone came up a few times. The V and J genes are TRBV7-2 and TRBJ1-4, with D maybe TRBD1 (6 bases). V lost 5 bases, J lost 5 bases, and 15 bases lay in between. Germline V lookup: CDR1 SGHTA, CDR2 FQGNSA. The CDR3 is made up of 15 amino acids. The CDR3, as DNA: TGTGCCAGCAGCCCCCTTGGGCAGGGGAATGAAAAACTGTTTTTT. This gives the protein CASSPLGQGNEKLFF. Using reference TRBV7-2 and TRBJ1-4 for the parts outside the CDR3, the full variable domain is GAGVSQSPSNKVTEKGKDVELRCDPISGHTALYWYRQSLGQGLEFLIYFQGNSAPDKSGLPSDRFSAERTGGSVSTLTIQRTQQEDSAVYLCASSPLGQGNEKLFFGSGTQLSVL.

This clone was picked up one time. In nucleotides, the CDR3 is TGTGCCAGCAGCGTACATGGCGGCTCCTACGAGCAGTACTTC. This sequence encodes CASSVHGGSYEQYF. The genes are TRBV9 and TRBJ2-7; D call uncertain. Germline CDR1 and CDR2: SGDLS and YYNGEE. The CDR3 spans 14 residues. Trimming took 1 base from V and 0 from J, leaving 8 bases between them. Full variable domain (missing parts from reference TRBV9 and TRBJ2-7): DSGVTQTPKHLITATGQRVTLRCSPRSGDLSVYWYQQSLDQGLQFLIQYYNGEERAKGNILERFSAQQFPDLHSELNLSSLELGDSALYFCASSVHGGSYEQYFGPGTRLTVT.

The V and J genes are TRBV11-2 and TRBJ1-1; D gene uncertain. CDR1 SGHAT and CDR2 FQNNGV come from the germline V gene. This CDR3 has 15 residues. The V gene lost 5 bases and the J gene lost 4 bases, with 17 bases spanning the gap. The CDR3 DNA reads as TGTGCCAGCAGCCGAAATTCCATTAGCGGCACTGAAGCTTTCTTT. Translated: CASSRNSISGTEAFF. Using reference TRBV11-2 and TRBJ1-1 for the parts outside the CDR3, the full variable domain is EAGVAQSPRYKIIEKRQSVAFWCNPISGHATLYWYQQILGQGPKLLIQFQNNGVVDDSQLPKDRFSAERLKGVDSTLKIQPAKLEDSAVYLCASSRNSISGTEAFFGQGTRLTVV.

This chain connects TRBV4-3 to TRBJ1-5; D remains unclear. Germline CDR1 reads LGHNA; CDR2 reads YSLEER. CDR3 length: 16 amino acids. With 0 bases removed from V and 2 bases from J, the gap between germline ends came to 11 bases. Written as DNA, the CDR3 is TGCGCCAGCAGCCAAGATCGAGGGCTGGGCAATCAGCCCCAGCATTTT. Protein product: CASSQDRGLGNQPQHF.

The chain couples TRBV30 to TRBJ1-2; D is unclear. CDR1 is GTSNPN, CDR2 SVGIG, per germline (reference sequence). The CDR3 loop spans 11 amino acids. Trimming took 5 bases from V and 2 from J, leaving 6 bases between them. CDR3 bases: TGTGCCTGGCAACTCAACTATGGCTACACCTTC. Translation gives CAWQLNYGYTF.

The genes are TRBV7-9 and TRBJ2-1; TRBD1 agrees at 7 bases. This CDR3 has 15 amino acids. Looked up from germline, CDR1 is SEHNR and CDR2 is FQNEAQ (reference sequence). V lost 1 base and J lost 3; bases outside the gene matches: 3. The CDR3 spells CASSLGQGVYNEQFF. As DNA, the CDR3 is TGTGCCAGCAGCTTAGGTCAGGGGGTCTACAATGAGCAGTTCTTC.

J is TRBJ1-4 and V is TRBV5-1; a weak D match, TRBD1 (5 bases). Between the trimmed V and J ends, which lost 0 bases and 8 bases, there was a span of 11 bases. Germline-derived CDR1 and CDR2 are SGHRS and YFSETQ. This CDR3 has 14 amino acids. CDR3 nucleotides: TGCGCCAGCAGCTTGGGTCAGGGTGGGGAAAAACTGTTTTTT. Amino acid sequence: CASSLGQGGEKLFF.

J is TRBJ2-5 and V is TRBV5-1, with D possibly being TRBD1 (5 bases). The CDR3 length is 14 residues. The germline CDR1 and CDR2 sequences are SGHRS and YFSETQ. The V gene lost 0 bases and the J gene lost 7 bases, with 13 bases spanning the gap. CDR3 region: CASSLVGAVGTQYF. CDR3 bases: TGCGCCAGCAGCTTGGTTGGGGCTGTCGGGACCCAGTACTTC.